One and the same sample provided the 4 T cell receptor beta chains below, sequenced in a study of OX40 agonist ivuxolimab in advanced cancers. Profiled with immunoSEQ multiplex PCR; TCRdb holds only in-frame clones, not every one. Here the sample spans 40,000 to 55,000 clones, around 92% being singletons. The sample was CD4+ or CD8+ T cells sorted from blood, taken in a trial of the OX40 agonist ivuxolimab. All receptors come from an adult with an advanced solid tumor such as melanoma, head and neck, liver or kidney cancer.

CDR3 in amino acids: CASSQEGTSSYNEQFF. CDR3 DNA sequence: TGCGCCAGCAGCCAAGAGGGGACTAGCTCCTACAATGAGCAGTTCTTC. The J gene is TRBJ2-1, the V gene TRBV4-1; TRBD2 agrees at 8 bases. The V segment lost 0 bases and the J segment 0 bases; nucleotides outside the gene matches: 1. Germline-derived CDR1 and CDR2 are MGHRA and YSYEKL. CDR3 size: 16 residues.

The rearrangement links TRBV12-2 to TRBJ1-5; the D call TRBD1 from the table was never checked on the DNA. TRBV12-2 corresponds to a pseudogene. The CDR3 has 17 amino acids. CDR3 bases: TGTGCAAGTCGCTTAGAAGTGACCACAGCAAAGGATCAGCCCCAGCATTTT. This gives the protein CASRLEVTTAKDQPQHF.

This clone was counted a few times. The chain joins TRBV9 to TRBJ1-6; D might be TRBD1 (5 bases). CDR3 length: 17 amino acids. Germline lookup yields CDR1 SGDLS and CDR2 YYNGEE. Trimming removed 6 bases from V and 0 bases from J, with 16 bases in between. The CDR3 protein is CASTTRVVSSYNSPLHF. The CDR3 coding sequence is TGTGCCAGCACCACCAGGGTGGTCAGCTCCTATAATTCACCCCTCCACTTT.

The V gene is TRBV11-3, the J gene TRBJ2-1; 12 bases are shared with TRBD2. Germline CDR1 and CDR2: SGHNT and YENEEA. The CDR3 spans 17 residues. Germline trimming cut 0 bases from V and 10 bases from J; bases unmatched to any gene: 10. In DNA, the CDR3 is TGTGCCAGCAGCTTAGATCTAAGGCTAGCGGGAGGGTACGAGCAGTTCTTC. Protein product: CASSLDLRLAGGYEQFF.